The clone carrying this TCR beta chain was picked up a small number of times. Its antigen is undetermined. The entry originates in a study of OX40 agonist ivuxolimab in advanced cancers. TCRdb keeps only in-frame clones here, not all; method: immunoSEQ multiplex PCR. The table has fewer than 50,000 clones, around four fifths seen once. Trimming left V 8 bases short and J 5 bases short, with 13 bases between. Germline CDR1 reads SGHAT; CDR2 reads FQNNGV. This CDR3 region has 14 residues. Study results and limitations: In CD8+ T cells, expanded clones were on average more numerous than in CD4+.

The material sequenced was CD4+ or CD8+ T cells sorted from blood, taken in a trial of the OX40 agonist ivuxolimab. The chain joins TRBV11-2 to TRBJ1-6; a possible D gene is TRBD1 (5 bases). This TCR came from an adult with an advanced solid tumor such as melanoma, head and neck, liver or kidney cancer. CDR3 sequence reads: CASSGGRDNSPLHF. The CDR3 DNA sequence: TGTGCCAGCTCCGGGGGAAGGGATAATTCACCCCTCCACTTT. Variable domain in full (rest from reference TRBV11-2 and TRBJ1-6): EAGVAQSPRYKIIEKRQSVAFWCNPISGHATLYWYQQILGQGPKLLIQFQNNGVVDDSQLPKDRFSAERLKGVDSTLKIQPAKLEDSAVYLCASSGGRDNSPLHFGNGTRLTVT.